Sequencing of this T cell receptor beta chain was carried out in a study of CD8 T cells in ankylosing spondylitis. Study results and limitations: Disease-linked clones reportedly showed significant enrichment in matched ankylosing spondylitis synovial fluid. Roughly eight highly homologous variants made up a TCR beta motif that seemed to typify ankylosing spondylitis blood. Peripheral blood samples showed relatively rare disease-linked clones, and these clones were CD8+.

As to this clonotype: The antigen remains undetermined.

V was clipped by 7 bases and J by 5 bases, with 14 bases between them. CDR3 size: 13 residues. 5'-RACE, quantitative and with molecular barcodes, yielded the TCR beta libraries. TCRdb ran MiXCR on the 5' RACE reads and lists one entry per CDR3 protein. Among approximately 540,000 distinct CDR3 sequences listed, about 13% were seen once. The receptor was isolated from a male donor with ankylosing spondylitis. The chain employs TRBV23-1 and TRBJ2-5, with D hard to call. TRBV23-1 is filed as an ORF, its function uncertain. Sequencing was done on a sample of blood, either unsorted or a sorted T cell fraction (not recorded which). CDR3 nucleotides: TGCGCCAGCACCGCGCTTCTCGGGGAGACCCAGTACTTC. It is translated as CASTALLGETQYF.